Listed here are 15 T cell receptor beta chains from one sample, sequenced in a study of PD-1 blockade in classical Hodgkin lymphoma. Libraries were prepared by immunoSEQ multiplex PCR; TCRdb keeps only in-frame clonotypes and omits some of them. The data show under 20,000 clones, around 80% seen once. As to time point: cycle 4 day 1 (C4D1), after more than 5 weeks of nivolumab. With no exception, relapse followed autologous stem cell transplantation in all patients, and brentuximab vedotin exposure varied. The sequencing here drew on peripheral blood mononuclear cells (PBMCs), taken before the fourth cycle of nivolumab. The receptor set was obtained from a human donor with classical Hodgkin lymphoma.

The chain has TRBV10-1 and TRBJ1-2; tentatively, D is TRBD1 (5 bases). V was pared by 10 bases and J by 2 bases, with 11 bases between. Germline CDR1 is WNHNN and CDR2 is SYGVQD (reference sequence). The CDR3 has 12 amino acids. CDR3 in DNA: TGCGCCAAAGGGGCGGAGAACTATGGCTACACCTTC. Translating gives CAKGAENYGYTF.

The chain is built from TRBV11-3 and TRBJ2-1, with a possible D match to TRBD1 (5 bases). V lost 0 bases and J lost 6, with 9 bases in between. CDR1 and CDR2 from the germline V gene are SGHNT and YENEEA. CDR3 size: 14 residues. The CDR3 here is CASSLEGQGNEQFF. CDR3 DNA sequence: TGTGCCAGCAGCTTAGAAGGGCAGGGCAATGAGCAGTTCTTC.

This chain joins TRBV7-2 and TRBJ2-1; D possibly uses TRBD1 or TRBD2 (5 bases each). CDR3 length equals 12 residues. The germline gives CDR1 SGHTA, CDR2 FQGNSA. Trimming removed 0 bases from V and 11 bases from J, with 8 bases in between. The CDR3 region has the DNA TGTGCCAGCAGCTTAGCCGAGGGGCAGCAGTTCTTC. Its protein is CASSLAEGQQFF.

The chain is built from TRBV19 and TRBJ1-5; TRBD1 matches 8 bases. Germline assignment: CDR1 LNHDA and CDR2 SQIVND (reference sequence). The CDR3 extends over 14 amino acids. Unmatched junction bases numbered 2, after V lost 2 bases and J lost 5 bases. The CDR3 coding sequence is TGTGCCAGTAGTATAAACAGGGGGGATCAGCCCCAGCATTTT. Encoded protein: CASSINRGDQPQHF.

The V gene is TRBV6-5, the J gene TRBJ2-7, with 11 bases aligning to TRBD1. V gave up 3 bases and J gave up 4 bases; unmatched junction bases: 2. CDR1 and CDR2 from the germline V gene are MNHEY and SVGAGI. The CDR3 has 14 amino acids. CDR3 coding DNA: TGTGCCAGCAGTTATAGGGACAGGGGGTACGAGCAGTACTTC. Encoded protein: CASSYRDRGYEQYF.

The chain combines TRBV6-1 with TRBJ2-3; D remains ambiguous. V was shortened by 4 bases and J by 0 bases, with 17 bases between the two germline ends. The CDR3 sequence is 17 residues long. Germline lookup yields CDR1 MNHNS and CDR2 SASEGT. CDR3 sequence reads: CASSARVGNPSTDTQYF. The CDR3, as DNA: TGTGCCAGCAGTGCACGGGTGGGGAACCCTAGCACAGATACGCAGTATTTT.

The sample holds a few counts of this clone. The chain is built from TRBV4-3 and TRBJ2-7, with a weak D call TRBD1 (5 bases). CDR3 size: 14 residues. Germline V lookup: CDR1 LGHNA, CDR2 YSLEER. Trimming removed 0 bases from V and 3 bases from J, with 9 bases in between. CDR3 bases: TGCGCCAGCAGCCAAGAGCAGGGATACTACGAGCAGTACTTC. Protein sequence: CASSQEQGYYEQYF.

The chain joins TRBV5-4 to TRBJ2-3; 8 positions agree with TRBD1. Germline CDR1 is SGHNT and CDR2 is YYREEE (reference sequence). The ends lost 3 bases at V and 1 base at J; junction bases unmatched: 4. This CDR3 is 15 amino acids long. The CDR3 DNA is TGTGCCAGCAGCTCTCAACAGGGGGGCACAGATACGCAGTATTTT. It encodes CASSSQQGGTDTQYF.

This clone came up once. This rearrangement joins TRBV11-3 to TRBJ2-7, with no clear D. The CDR3 extends over 11 amino acids. Trimming shortened V by 0 bases and J by 5 bases, and 2 bases separated the two germline ends. Germline assignment: CDR1 SGHNT and CDR2 YENEEA. The CDR3 spells CASSLEDEQYF. CDR3 nucleotide sequence: TGTGCCAGCAGCTTAGAGGACGAGCAGTACTTC.

The V call is TRBV7-9, the J call TRBJ1-6; D might be TRBD1 (6 bases). The germline gives CDR1 SEHNR, CDR2 FQNEAQ (reference sequence). V gave up 3 bases and J gave up 8 bases, with 14 bases separating them. The CDR3 is 15 amino acids. Here the CDR3 reads CASSFYREAHSPLHF. Here the CDR3 DNA reads TGTGCCAGCAGCTTTTACAGGGAGGCTCATTCACCCCTCCACTTT.

V gene TRBV5-1 combines with J gene TRBJ1-1; D gene unclear. CDR1 and CDR2 from the germline V gene are SGHRS and YFSETQ. The CDR3 consists of 15 residues. Trimming pared 1 base from V and 0 bases from J, leaving 10 bases between. Here the CDR3 reads CASSLLGDMNTEAFF. In DNA, the CDR3 is TGCGCCAGCAGCTTGCTCGGGGATATGAACACTGAAGCTTTCTTT.

Here the CDR3 DNA reads TGTGCCAGCCGGATATCCTATGGCTACACCTTC. This sequence encodes CASRISYGYTF. V is TRBV19 and J is TRBJ1-2; the D is unclear. The CDR3 loop spans 11 amino acids. V dropped 9 bases and J dropped 4 bases, with 9 bases sitting between them. The germline V gene has CDR1 LNHDA and CDR2 SQIVND (reference sequence).

The CDR3 loop is CASSVRGTNEQFF. In nucleotides, the CDR3 is TGTGCCAGCAGTGTAAGGGGGACCAATGAGCAGTTCTTC. The rearrangement joins TRBV6-1 to TRBJ2-1, with D perhaps TRBD1 (6 bases). Trimming pared 4 bases from V and 6 bases from J, leaving 10 bases between. CDR1 MNHNS and CDR2 SASEGT come from the germline V gene. CDR3 length: 13 amino acids.

The CDR3 nucleotides read TGTGCCAGCAGCTTGGGGGAGGGACAGCCCCAGCATTTT. Encoded protein: CASSLGEGQPQHF. The chain couples TRBV7-8 to TRBJ1-5, with a possible D match to TRBD1 (5 bases). The V gene's germline CDR1 is SGHVS and CDR2 FQNEAQ. Trimming removed 3 bases from V and 7 bases from J, with 10 bases in between. CDR3 length: 13 amino acids.

The V gene is TRBV9, the J gene TRBJ2-3; no clear D. Germline V lookup: CDR1 SGDLS, CDR2 YYNGEE. The CDR3 loop spans 10 amino acids. V dropped 6 bases and J dropped 4 bases, with 3 bases sitting between them. The CDR3 region is CASKPDTQYF. The CDR3 nucleotides are TGTGCCAGCAAGCCAGATACGCAGTATTTT. Full variable domain (remainder filled in from reference TRBV9 and TRBJ2-3): DSGVTQTPKHLITATGQRVTLRCSPRSGDLSVYWYQQSLDQGLQFLIQYYNGEERAKGNILERFSAQQFPDLHSELNLSSLELGDSALYFCASKPDTQYFGPGTRLTVL.